This T cell receptor (beta chain) originates from a study of cytomegalovirus exposure and HLA in healthy donors. General study results and limits: No immune exposure information besides CMV serostatus was available. A later analysis reportedly found that, within productive TCRs, an Asian-associated ancestry cluster had fewer N-insertions than the mean observed across the approximately 690 donors. Using the classifier, cytomegalovirus status was reportedly diagnosed with high specificity and sensitivity. According to the study, 160 or so TCR beta chains were cytomegalovirus-associated.

The CDR3 covers 16 residues. Germline V gene sequence: CDR1 SGHNT, CDR2 YYREEE (reference sequence). The trim removed 4 bases at V and 8 bases at J, leaving 7 bases unmatched. Primers included in the PCR were 60 Vbeta and 13 Jbeta primers. Measured with immunoSEQ multiplex PCR; TCRdb has only the in-frame clones, and not every one. This sample has 120,000 or so clones, with 80% found just once. In regard to this clone: What it recognizes is unknown.

This chain connects TRBV5-4 to TRBJ2-1; TRBD2 aligns across 15 bases. Specimen: PBMCs. The clonotype comes from an older woman in good health and CMV-seropositive. The CDR3 DNA sequence: TGTGCCAGCAGCCCCAGGACTAGCGGGAGGGCCGATGAGCAGTTCTTC. Translation: CASSPRTSGRADEQFF.